The clone carrying this TCR beta chain was recorded a few times. Its antigen is currently unknown. The data were taken from a study of regulatory and conventional T cells in RAG deficiency. General study points: Shannon entropy fell and Simpson indices rose in RAG-deficient patients. In Omenn syndrome, sorted "Tregs" may be peripherally activated cells. Omenn patients showed >80% Treg-Tconv overlap and shorter CDR3 lengths. Compared with controls, unique Treg TCR beta sequences dropped around 110-fold in Omenn syndrome and CID/AS.

The sorted conventional CD4+ T cells were CD25-low and CD127-high, with genomic DNA sequenced. Only in-frame clones appear in the TCRdb table, and some are missing; sequencing was by immunoSEQ multiplex PCR. The sample has more than 40,000 clones; 75% to 90% are singletons. This sample also belongs to another study, concerning regulatory T cells. That source reports: The PCR used 52 TRBV and 13 TRBJ primers.

This TCR derives from a human donor in good health. Specimen: CD4+ effector T cells sorted from blood.

CDR3 nucleotide sequence: TGTGCCAGCAGCCAATTAACAGCTGGAAACACCATATATTTT. Its translation: CASSQLTAGNTIYF. The gene calls are TRBV14 and TRBJ1-3; unclear D gene. The CDR3 runs to 14 residues. The germline CDR1 and CDR2 sequences are SGHDN and FVKESK. The V end lost 2 bases, the J end lost 2 bases, and 7 bases lay between the germline ends.